The following is a T cell receptor (beta chain) sequence with its context. The antigen remains unidentified. This entry belongs to a study of T cell responses to AZD1222 COVID-19 vaccine. Overall study findings and caveats: Clonal diversity was possibly underestimated; the donors were predominantly white British and more often female. Spike-specific TCRs gained breadth and depth after people received two AZD1222 doses. Sampling captured repertoires only after the peak T cell response.

Generated by immunoSEQ multiplex PCR, the TCRdb table keeps only in-frame clones and is missing some. The sample consists of 160,000 or so clones, roughly nine tenths of them appearing once. This TCR derives from an adult who had recovered from COVID-19. The sample consisted of peripheral blood, taken after recovery from COVID-19.

CDR3 sequence: CASSQKTSGRGGEQYF. The CDR3, as DNA: TGCGCCAGCAGCCAAAAGACTAGCGGGAGGGGGGGAGAGCAGTACTTC. V usage is TRBV4-1 and J usage is TRBJ2-7, with 14 bases fitting TRBD2. V shed 2 bases and J 7 bases; nucleotides not matched to a gene: 7. Germline assignment: CDR1 MGHRA and CDR2 YSYEKL. The CDR3 is 16 amino acids.